This TCR beta chain came from a study of beta chain features in type 1 diabetes. Study results and limitations: The similarity of naive, central memory and Treg TCRB repertoires appeared greater among patients than among healthy donors. Shorter TCRB CDR3s, moderately but significantly so, were found in Type 1 diabetes patients in all four CD4+ subsets. PCR could preferentially amplify shorter templates, alike in patients and controls. Individuals with type 1 diabetes displayed fewer insertions and more deletions at VDJ junctions.

V lost 7 bases and J lost 6; bases outside the gene matches: 14. Germline CDR1 MNHEY, CDR2 SMNVEV (reference sequence). The CDR3 is 15 amino acids. With regard to this clone: Its target is unknown.

Reverse transcribing all isolated RNA meant expressed TCRB transcripts were sequenced. Clones were sequenced by immunoSEQ multiplex PCR, and TCRdb holds only the in-frame ones, with some missing. Counted here are hundreds of thousands of clones, 11% to 15% occurring once; the ten biggest clones make up less than 0.04%. The chain carries TRBV27 and TRBJ2-7, with 8 bases identical to TRBD1. The sequenced sample was naive CD4+ T cells from blood. The clonotype originates from a man between 18 and 35 years old with type 1 diabetes. For the CDR3, the DNA is TGTGCCAGCATATCCGCGGACAGGGTTGGAGGCGAGCAGTACTTC. Protein sequence: CASISADRVGGEQYF.